The 24 T cell receptor beta chains given below trace back to one sample, sequenced in a study of blood T cell repertoires in COVID-19. Repertoires were generated with immunoSEQ multiplex PCR, while TCRdb's copy carries only in-frame clones and drops some. Among 100,000 to 120,000 clones listed, around 80% were seen once. Sequenced input: peripheral blood. Every receptor here comes from a woman of 80 years or more with acute or convalescent COVID-19.

This clone was detected a few times. This chain joins TRBV3-1 (or the pseudogene TRBV3-2) and TRBJ1-5; TRBD1 agrees at 7 bases. Germline V gives CDR1 LGHDT, CDR2 YNNKEL (reference sequence). J gave up 5 bases and V 0 bases, and 16 bases lay outside the gene matches. The CDR3 loop spans 19 amino acids. The CDR3 coding sequence is TGTGCCAGCAGCCAAGACCGGGGGTTTCGACAGGGAAGGGATCAGCCCCAGCATTTT. Its protein product is CASSQDRGFRQGRDQPQHF.

The CDR3 is CASSIGTGGSDTQYF. CDR3 sequence (DNA): TGTGCCAGTAGTATCGGGACAGGGGGTTCAGATACGCAGTATTTT. J is TRBJ2-3 and V is TRBV19, with 11 bases matching TRBD1. Unmatched junction bases numbered 3, after V lost 3 bases and J lost 4 bases. Looked up from germline, CDR1 is LNHDA and CDR2 is SQIVND (reference sequence). The CDR3 has 15 amino acids. The full variable domain, with the rest looked up from reference TRBV19 and TRBJ2-3, is DGGITQSPKYLFRKEGQNVTLSCEQNLNHDAMYWYRQDPGQGLRLIYYSQIVNDFQKGDIAEGYSVSREKKESFPLTVTSAQKNPTAFYLCASSIGTGGSDTQYFGPGTRLTVL.

This clone appeared a single time. The chain employs TRBV28 and TRBJ1-5; D is uncertain. The CDR3 sequence is 12 residues long. The germline V and J ends were trimmed by 5 bases and 6 bases, with 8 bases remaining between them. The germline V gene encodes CDR1 MDHEN and CDR2 SYDVKM. CDR3 protein: CASSPAGQPQHF. DNA for the CDR3: TGTGCCAGCAGTCCAGCGGGTCAGCCCCAGCATTTT.

The gene calls are TRBV6-2 or TRBV6-3 and TRBJ2-7, with D perhaps matching TRBD2 (5 bases). The CDR3 contains 14 residues. Germline CDR1 and CDR2: MNHEY and SVGEGT. Deletions cut 5 bases from V and 4 bases from J, with 15 bases between. The CDR3 DNA is TGTGCCAGCAGTCGCGTAGGAGGACTTTACGAGCAGTACTTC. Amino acid sequence: CASSRVGGLYEQYF.

V and J are TRBV7-6 and TRBJ2-7; 10 nucleotides match TRBD2. Germline V gives CDR1 SGHVS, CDR2 FNYEAQ. The CDR3 is made up of 15 amino acids. V shed 4 bases, J shed 6 bases, and the junction held 9 bases outside the gene matches. The CDR3 coding sequence is TGTGCCAGCAGCTCCTCGTTAGCGGGGGGCGGCGAGCAGTACTTC. The encoded protein is CASSSSLAGGGEQYF.

This chain connects TRBV7-2 to TRBJ2-1; 9 positions match TRBD2. J was trimmed by 4 bases and V by 6 bases; bases with no gene match: 7. The CDR3 has 15 amino acids. The germline CDR1 and CDR2 sequences are SGHTA and FQGNSA. Here the CDR3 DNA reads TGTGCCAGCAGGAATAGCGGGGGCGGTTACAATGAGCAGTTCTTC. This sequence encodes CASRNSGGGYNEQFF. Based on the CDR3 plus reference TRBV7-2 and TRBJ2-1, the full variable domain is GAGVSQSPSNKVTEKGKDVELRCDPISGHTALYWYRQSLGQGLEFLIYFQGNSAPDKSGLPSDRFSAERTGGSVSTLTIQRTQQEDSAVYLCASRNSGGGYNEQFFGPGTRLTVL.

The chain has TRBV12-5 and TRBJ2-2; TRBD1 agrees at 9 bases. V lost 0 bases, J lost 7 bases, and 9 bases stayed unmatched. The CDR3 has 17 amino acids. Germline V lookup: CDR1 LGHNT, CDR2 FRNRAP. The DNA for the CDR3 is TGTGCTAGTGGTTTGGTAGAGGGACAGGGCTTATTCGGGGAGCTGTTTTTT. It specifies CASGLVEGQGLFGELFF.

The V call is TRBV6-4, the J call TRBJ2-3; D is unclear. The CDR3 runs 12 residues. Trimming cost V 2 bases and J 4 bases, with 4 bases left between them. Germline lookup yields CDR1 MRHNA and CDR2 SNTAGT. This CDR3 is CASSDGPDTQYF. CDR3 coding DNA: TGTGCCAGCAGTGACGGGCCAGATACGCAGTATTTT.

The rearrangement uses TRBV12-3 or TRBV12-4 and TRBJ2-5; TRBD2 matches at 7 bases. V lost 5 bases, J lost 13 bases, and 10 bases stayed unmatched. CDR3 length equals 12 residues. The CDR3 loop reads CASSGGGGLLYF. CDR3 bases: TGTGCCAGCAGTGGGGGGGGAGGGCTCCTGTACTTC.

Ten or more counts support this clone. The chain recombines TRBV11-3 with TRBJ2-7; possible D gene TRBD2, 5 bases. The CDR3 is made up of 13 amino acids. Per the germline V gene, CDR1 is SGHNT and CDR2 is YENEEA. Trimming left V 6 bases short and J 1 base short, with 10 bases between. CDR3 coding DNA: TGTGCCAGCAGTCCCCGGGGTTCCTACGAGCAGTACTTC. This codes for CASSPRGSYEQYF.

CDR3 DNA sequence: TGTGCCAGCAGTCAGTGGGGGGGCCCTATTAGCAATCAGCCCCAGCATTTT. It yields the protein CASSQWGGPISNQPQHF. V and J are TRBV4-2 and TRBJ1-5; perhaps TRBD1 as D (6 bases). Trimming removed 6 bases from V and 0 bases from J, with 18 bases in between. Germline V lookup: CDR1 LGHNA, CDR2 YNFKEQ. The CDR3 has 17 residues.

This clone was seen a single time. This chain connects TRBV9 to TRBJ2-5, with 7 nucleotides matching TRBD2. Germline V gene lookup returns CDR1 SGDLS and CDR2 YYNGEE. With V trimmed by 3 bases and J by 4 bases, 6 bases remained unmatched. The CDR3 is 14 amino acids. The CDR3 bases are TGTGCCAGCAGCGGGGCGGGGGTAGGAGAGACCCAGTACTTC. Residues: CASSGAGVGETQYF.

V usage is TRBV18 and J usage is TRBJ2-3; TRBD2 aligns across 9 bases. Germline V gene lookup returns CDR1 KGHSH and CDR2 LQKENI. This CDR3 region has 14 residues. Losses at the gene ends were 6 bases for V and 1 base for J; bases not matched to a gene: 2. The CDR3 DNA sequence: TGTGCCAGCTCGCTAGCGGGACGCACAGATACGCAGTATTTT. It specifies CASSLAGRTDTQYF.

J is TRBJ2-7 and V is TRBV7-2, with D possibly TRBD2 on 5 matching bases. The CDR3 has 14 residues. Germline CDR1 is SGHTA and CDR2 is FQGNSA. Trimming stripped 0 bases from V and 2 bases from J, with 8 bases between. CDR3 nucleotides: TGTGCCAGCAGCTTAGCGGGAGAGCCCTACGAGCAGTACTTC. Amino acid sequence: CASSLAGEPYEQYF.

This clone was detected many times. The chain uses TRBV5-1 and TRBJ1-2; 8 nucleotides line up with TRBD1. The CDR3 loop spans 15 amino acids. Per the germline V gene, CDR1 is SGHRS and CDR2 is YFSETQ. V trimming: 0 bases; J trimming: 8 bases; junction bases outside the gene matches: 9. CDR3 sequence: CASSLEGQATRGYTF. The CDR3 DNA reads as TGCGCCAGCAGCTTGGAGGGACAGGCTACGAGAGGCTACACCTTC.

The CDR3 reads CASSTQLAGQIYEQYF. CDR3 coding DNA: TGCGCCAGCAGCACACAATTAGCGGGACAGATATACGAGCAGTACTTC. The chain joins TRBV5-1 to TRBJ2-7, with D maybe TRBD2 (8 bases). This CDR3 has 16 residues. V was clipped by 4 bases and J by 4 bases, with 21 bases between them. Germline CDR1 is SGHRS and CDR2 is YFSETQ. Together with reference TRBV5-1 and TRBJ2-7, the CDR3 gives the full variable domain: KAGVTQTPRYLIKTRGQQVTLSCSPISGHRSVSWYQQTPGQGLQFLFEYFSETQRNKGNFPGRFSGRQFSNSRSEMNVSTLELGDSALYLCASSTQLAGQIYEQYFGPGTRLTVT.

CDR3 loop: CASSPSTSGLLAKNIQYF. The CDR3 DNA is TGTGCCAGCAGTCCTAGCACTAGCGGGCTTCTAGCCAAAAACATTCAGTACTTC. This rearrangement joins TRBV11-2 to TRBJ2-4; 9 positions agree with TRBD2. This CDR3 is built from 18 residues. CDR1 and CDR2 (germline): SGHAT, FQNNGV. The junction had 12 bases not matched to a gene; V was cut back by 6 bases and J by 0 bases.

This clone was counted between two and nine times. The chain recombines TRBV21-1 with TRBJ1-5; the table's D call, TRBD1, has no DNA check behind it. TRBV21-1 is recorded as a pseudogene. The CDR3 is made up of 19 amino acids. The CDR3 sequence is CASSTQGDLDYTGNQPQHF. DNA of the CDR3: TGTGCCAGCAGCACACAGGGTGACCTCGACTACACGGGCAATCAGCCCCAGCATTTT.

This clone has a handful of counts. The genes are TRBV6-5 and TRBJ2-7, with a tentative D call TRBD1 (5 bases). This CDR3 is 15 amino acids long. V was cut by 0 bases and J by 6 bases, with 15 bases left in between. Germline assignment: CDR1 MNHEY and CDR2 SVGAGI. CDR3 region: CASSYSGLDHREQYF. The CDR3 DNA reads as TGTGCCAGCAGTTACTCGGGGCTAGATCACCGCGAGCAGTACTTC.

With respect to this clone: One junction end disagrees with the germline gene, perhaps due to a read error. The V gene is TRBV10-3, the J gene TRBJ2-1, with D possibly being TRBD1 (6 bases). CDR1 and CDR2 from the germline V gene are ENHRY and SYGVKD. The CDR3 sequence is 11 residues long. The CDR3 region has the DNA TGTGCCATCAGTGATTCAGGGGCCATCATCTTC. As protein: CAISDSGAIIF.

At least ten counts were recorded for this clone. V and J are TRBV3-1 (or the pseudogene TRBV3-2) and TRBJ2-1; no definite D call. V lost 2 bases and J lost 3, with 14 bases in between. This CDR3 is built from 16 residues. CDR1 LGHDT and CDR2 YNNKEL come from the germline V gene (reference sequence). The CDR3 reads CASSQIGPLDYNEQFF. The CDR3 DNA reads TGTGCCAGCAGCCAAATCGGTCCCCTAGACTACAATGAGCAGTTCTTC.

This clone was observed once. J is TRBJ2-2 and V is TRBV28; 9 positions agree with TRBD2. The ends lost 2 bases at V and 4 bases at J; junction bases unmatched: 5. CDR3 length equals 16 residues. Germline-derived CDR1 and CDR2 are MDHEN and SYDVKM. CDR3 amino acids: CASSLGLAGRTGELFF. The CDR3 DNA reads TGTGCCAGCAGTTTAGGTCTAGCGGGGCGCACCGGGGAGCTGTTTTTT.

This clone has more than one count but fewer than ten. The genes are TRBV30 and TRBJ1-5; D is possibly TRBD1 (6 bases). V lost 3 bases, J lost 5 bases, and 14 bases lay in between. The CDR3 sequence is 14 residues long. CDR1 is GTSNPN and CDR2 is SVGIG in the germline V gene (reference sequence). CDR3 in DNA: TGTGCCTGGAGCTCCCAGGGGTTGGATCAGCCCCAGCATTTT. Amino acids: CAWSSQGLDQPQHF.

The CDR3 region has the DNA TGTGCCAGCAGTGAACCGGGGACAGGGTCGTACGAGCAGTACTTC. Its protein product is CASSEPGTGSYEQYF. The V gene is TRBV6-1, the J gene TRBJ2-7; 9 bases fit TRBD1. The J segment lost 4 bases and the V segment lost 2 bases, leaving 6 bases of the junction unmatched. CDR3 length: 15 residues. Germline values: CDR1 MNHNS, CDR2 SASEGT.